The 32 T cell receptor beta chains below come from one sample, sequenced in a study (TCRdb year 2016). Library preparation employed RT-PCR. TCRdb shows the sequencer as Illumina MiSeq. The public reads were quality trimmed at Q25 with fastp and then assembled into clones with MiXCR by TCRdb, keeping productive beta chains. Merged by CDR3 protein, the rows form single entries marked with the most common genes and DNA. A total of about 680,000 distinct CDR3 sequences appear in this sample, 12% to 15% of them only once. The ten most abundant clones make up 3.6% of the sample. The sample was memory CD4+ T cells from blood. The receptors were sampled from a female donor in good health, serving as a healthy control.

This clonotype came up a few times. V is TRBV5-4 and J is TRBJ1-3, with unresolved D. The germline gives CDR1 SGHNT, CDR2 YYREEE (reference sequence). V was shortened by 2 bases and J by 4 bases, with 10 bases between the two germline ends. There are 14 residues in the CDR3. For the CDR3, the DNA is TGTGCCAGCAGCTTAGGTACGAGAGGAAACACCATATATTTT. Encoded protein: CASSLGTRGNTIYF.

This clonotype was recorded many times. J is TRBJ1-5 and V is TRBV5-5, with a weak D call TRBD1 (5 bases). Per germline, CDR1 SGHKS and CDR2 YYEKEE (reference sequence). There are 15 residues in the CDR3. Deletions cut 6 bases from V and 2 bases from J, with 15 bases between. The CDR3 DNA is TGTGCCAGCACCCCCTTGGGGCAGGGCAATCAGCCCCAGCATTTT. Protein product: CASTPLGQGNQPQHF.

The V gene is TRBV10-1, the J gene TRBJ2-5; no reliable D call. CDR3 size: 13 residues. V dropped 6 bases and J dropped 1 base, with 9 bases sitting between them. Germline CDR1 WNHNN, CDR2 SYGVQD (reference sequence). In DNA, the CDR3 is TGCGCCAGCAGCTTGGAGCTCCAAGAGACCCAGTACTTC. Protein: CASSLELQETQYF.

This clonotype was picked up a small number of times. The J gene is TRBJ2-1, the V gene TRBV6-1; TRBD1 matches at 8 bases. The CDR3 sequence is 14 residues long. Trimming took 7 bases from V and 3 from J; bases not matched to a gene: 5. From germline, CDR1 is MNHNS and CDR2 SASEGT. For the CDR3, the DNA is TGTGCCAGCATTCCCGGGACAGGCTACAATGAGCAGTTCTTC. Amino acids: CASIPGTGYNEQFF.

The chain uses TRBV29-1 and TRBJ2-7; 9 positions agree with TRBD2. Germline V CDR1 and CDR2: SQVTM, ANQGSEA. This CDR3 has 15 residues. Unmatched junction bases numbered 14, after V lost 5 bases and J lost 6 bases. The CDR3 loop is CSVTASAGGPLEQYF. CDR3 bases: TGCAGCGTTACTGCGAGCGCGGGAGGGCCTCTCGAGCAGTACTTC.

The chain couples TRBV7-6 to TRBJ2-7, with TRBD1 identical over 9 bases. The junction had 11 bases not matched to a gene; V was cut back by 10 bases and J by 1 base. The CDR3 has 15 amino acids. Germline CDR1 reads SGHVS; CDR2 reads FNYEAQ. The CDR3 sequence is CATARGTGLSYEQYF. In DNA form, the CDR3 reads TGTGCCACCGCCCGGGGGACAGGGTTATCCTACGAGCAGTACTTC.

This clonotype was seen many times. This chain links TRBV29-1 with TRBJ2-1, with TRBD1 as a possible D gene (5 bases). The CDR3 sequence is 14 residues long. Deletions cut 7 bases from V and 6 bases from J, with 19 bases between. Germline CDR1 SQVTM, CDR2 ANQGSEA. The CDR3 coding sequence is TGCAGCGCACGACAGTTGGAAGACTCCAATGAGCAGTTCTTC. Protein product: CSARQLEDSNEQFF.

This chain joins TRBV12-3 or TRBV12-4 and TRBJ2-3; 12 bases are shared with TRBD2. This CDR3 is 16 amino acids long. J was trimmed by 4 bases and V by 6 bases; bases with no gene match: 8. CDR3 loop: CASSPWTSGIPDTQYF. The CDR3, as DNA: TGTGCCAGCAGCCCCTGGACTAGCGGGATTCCAGATACGCAGTATTTT.

This clonotype was recorded at least ten times. The gene calls are TRBV6-1 and TRBJ2-2; the D call may be TRBD1 or TRBD2 (5 bases each). Looked up from germline, CDR1 is MNHNS and CDR2 is SASEGT. The ends were cut back, 8 bases at V and 4 bases at J, with 14 bases in the middle. The CDR3 has 14 amino acids. The DNA of the CDR3 is TGTGCCAGCGTGTGGGGGTGGGGCACCGGGGAGCTGTTTTTT. It specifies CASVWGWGTGELFF.

This clonotype was seen repeatedly, ten times or more. This rearrangement joins TRBV28 to TRBJ2-7; no reliable D call. V lost 0 bases and J lost 3, with 3 bases in between. Germline assignment: CDR1 MDHEN and CDR2 SYDVKM. The CDR3 spans 12 residues. CDR3: CASSLWGYEQYF. The CDR3 DNA sequence: TGTGCCAGCAGTTTATGGGGCTACGAGCAGTACTTC.

The J gene is TRBJ1-2, the V gene TRBV18, with a possible D match to TRBD1 (6 bases). Germline V gene lookup returns CDR1 KGHSH and CDR2 LQKENI. The CDR3 consists of 16 residues. Between the trimmed V and J ends, which lost 3 bases and 0 bases, there was a span of 14 bases. CDR3 DNA sequence: TGTGCCAGCTCACCCGGACAGCTCAAAGCTAACTATGGCTACACCTTC. It codes for CASSPGQLKANYGYTF.

The rearrangement uses TRBV7-9 and TRBJ1-1; no clear D. Germline V lookup: CDR1 SEHNR, CDR2 FQNEAQ (reference sequence). The CDR3 covers 15 residues. V was trimmed by 10 bases and J by 0 bases, leaving 18 bases between them. The CDR3 loop reads CAIPLDRALNTEAFF. The CDR3 DNA is TGTGCCATCCCCTTAGACCGGGCCCTGAACACTGAAGCTTTCTTT. The variable domain in full, with the rest retrieved from reference TRBV7-9 and TRBJ1-1, is DTGVSQNPRHKITKRGQNVTFRCDPISEHNRLYWYRQTLGQGPEFLTYFQNEAQLEKSRLLSDRFSAERPKGSFSTLEIQRTEQGDSAMYLCAIPLDRALNTEAFFGQGTRLTVV.

This clonotype was seen more than once but under ten times. The CDR3 loop reads CSAPDRGRSLYGYTF. The CDR3, as DNA: TGCAGTGCTCCTGACAGGGGGCGCAGTCTCTATGGCTACACCTTC. The chain couples TRBV20-1 to TRBJ1-2, with TRBD1 matching 10 bases. The CDR3 is made up of 15 amino acids. Germline lookup yields CDR1 DFQATT and CDR2 SNEGSKA (reference sequence). V lost 5 bases, J lost 4 bases, and 10 bases stayed unmatched.

In this sample, this clonotype turned up many times. V gene TRBV10-3 combines with J gene TRBJ2-7; 7 positions agree with TRBD2. Trimming removed 3 bases from V and 2 bases from J; junction bases left unmatched: 7. The CDR3 is made up of 15 amino acids. Per the germline V gene, CDR1 is ENHRY and CDR2 is SYGVKD. The CDR3 DNA is TGTGCCATCAGTGATACTCGGGGGGACCCCTACGAGCAGTACTTC. Amino acids: CAISDTRGDPYEQYF.

The CDR3 region is CASRDTTNEKLFF. CDR3 coding DNA: TGCGCCAGCCGGGACACAACTAATGAAAAACTGTTTTTT. The genes are TRBV5-1 and TRBJ1-4, with D possibly being TRBD1 (6 bases). This CDR3 spans 13 amino acids. The germline CDR1 and CDR2 sequences are SGHRS and YFSETQ. V lost 7 bases and J 0 bases, leaving 7 bases between the germline ends.

This clonotype was seen more than once but under ten times. The CDR3 region has the DNA TGTGCCAGCAGTTACCAGGTTCTCTTGAACACTGAAGCTTTCTTT. Encoded protein: CASSYQVLLNTEAFF. The J gene is TRBJ1-1, the V gene TRBV6-5; D gene ambiguous. Trimming removed 2 bases from V and 0 bases from J, with 10 bases in between. Germline loops: CDR1 MNHEY, CDR2 SVGAGI. The CDR3 covers 15 residues.

The chain employs TRBV5-1 and TRBJ2-5, with 12 bases matching TRBD2. Germline V gives CDR1 SGHRS, CDR2 YFSETQ. This CDR3 is 15 amino acids long. Trimming removed 5 bases from V and 2 bases from J; junction bases left unmatched: 4. CDR3 amino acids: CASSTSGRLQETQYF. CDR3 DNA: TGCGCCAGCAGTACTAGCGGGAGGCTACAAGAGACCCAGTACTTC.

Written as DNA, the CDR3 is TGCGCCAGCAGCCAAGATCCCCTCAAAAACATTCAGTACTTC. It codes for CASSQDPLKNIQYF. V usage is TRBV4-3 and J usage is TRBJ2-4; D is ambiguous. Germline CDR1 LGHNA, CDR2 YSLEER. Trimming took off 0 bases at V and 3 bases at J, with 6 bases between the two ends. The CDR3 length is 14 residues.

The chain carries TRBV19 and TRBJ2-2; D is unresolved. The CDR3 runs 16 residues. Germline-derived CDR1 and CDR2 are LNHDA and SQIVND (reference sequence). V lost 4 bases and J lost 3, with 15 bases in between. Here the CDR3 DNA reads TGTGCCAGTAGTACCATATGGGGTGGCGACACCGGGGAGCTGTTTTTT. Translated, it gives CASSTIWGGDTGELFF.

Remarks on this clonotype: A read error may be the cause here, since a much bigger clone is one base away. V gene TRBV20-1 combines with J gene TRBJ2-3, with 7 bases lining up with TRBD1. Germline V lookup: CDR1 DFQATT, CDR2 SNEGSKA (reference sequence). CDR3 size: 15 residues. The CDR3 spells CCASKQGRGTDTQYF. For the CDR3, the DNA is TGCTGTGCTAGTAAACAGGGGCGAGGGACAGATACGCAGTATTTT.

Concerning this clonotype itself: Likely a read error: the CDR3 ends without its conserved phenylalanine or tryptophan. Because the CDR3's place on the DNA is in doubt, the DNA is left out and the CDR3 is given as listed by TCRdb. The chain has TRBV7-2 and TRBJ2-2. The CDR3 has 9 amino acids, counting both end residues. Germline lookup yields CDR1 SGHTA and CDR2 FQGNSA. This CDR3 is CASSSSGSM.

The table lists this clonotype with many counts. This chain uses TRBV4-2 with TRBJ2-3, with 7 bases matching TRBD2. V lost 3 bases to trimming and J lost 8 bases; unmatched junction nucleotides: 14. The CDR3 runs to 16 residues. Germline values: CDR1 LGHNA, CDR2 YNFKEQ. The CDR3 nucleotides read TGTGCCAGCAGCCAGGGGCGGGAGTACAACCGGGGTACGCAGTATTTT. It translates to CASSQGREYNRGTQYF.

This clonotype was seen at least ten times. J is TRBJ2-2 and V is TRBV7-3; TRBD2 agrees at 8 bases. V gave up 5 bases and J gave up 0 bases; unmatched junction bases: 5. Germline V gives CDR1 SGHTA, CDR2 FQGTGA. CDR3 length: 16 residues. The CDR3 reads CASSPNSGANTGELFF. The CDR3 coding sequence is TGTGCCAGCAGCCCAAATAGCGGGGCGAACACCGGGGAGCTGTTTTTT.

This clonotype was detected ten times or more. The V call is TRBV11-2, the J call TRBJ2-5; D is ambiguous. Germline V gene lookup returns CDR1 SGHAT and CDR2 FQNNGV. The V and J ends lost 4 bases and 4 bases respectively, with 13 bases between them. The CDR3 is 14 amino acids. The CDR3 loop is CASSSPRSGETQYF. The CDR3, as DNA: TGTGCCAGCAGCTCGCCTCGGTCGGGAGAGACCCAGTACTTC.

This clonotype was observed a few times. CDR3 amino acids: CASSQGQGSGGSYNEQFF. CDR3 DNA sequence: TGTGCCAGCAGCCAAGGGCAAGGTAGCGGGGGCTCCTACAATGAGCAGTTCTTC. The chain links TRBV4-2 to TRBJ2-1; 9 nucleotides align to TRBD2. CDR3 size: 18 residues. The germline V gene has CDR1 LGHNA and CDR2 YNFKEQ. V lost 1 base to trimming and J lost 0 bases; unmatched junction nucleotides: 7.

This clonotype has only a few counts. The chain couples TRBV7-7 to TRBJ2-1, with D possibly being TRBD1 (6 bases). The V gene lost 4 bases and the J gene lost 6 bases, with 16 bases spanning the gap. CDR1 SSHAT and CDR2 FNYEAQ come from the germline V gene (reference sequence). This CDR3 is 15 amino acids long. Here the CDR3 reads CASSSKQGIGNEQFF. CDR3 in DNA: TGTGCCAGCAGCTCGAAGCAGGGGATCGGCAATGAGCAGTTCTTC.

This chain uses TRBV27 with TRBJ2-2; 7 bases are shared with TRBD1. Trimming took 8 bases from V and 0 from J; bases not matched to a gene: 3. The length of the CDR3 is 14 residues. Germline CDR1 reads MNHEY; CDR2 reads SMNVEV (reference sequence). CDR3 bases: TGTGCCAGCGCCGGACAGGCGAACACCGGGGAGCTGTTTTTT. Protein: CASAGQANTGELFF.

This clonotype has a handful of counts. This rearrangement joins TRBV9 to TRBJ1-1; 8 positions agree with TRBD1. The germline V gene encodes CDR1 SGDLS and CDR2 YYNGEE. J gave up 5 bases and V 2 bases, and 8 bases lay outside the gene matches. The CDR3 loop spans 15 amino acids. The CDR3 sequence is CASSVGQGKWTEAFF. Written as DNA, the CDR3 is TGTGCCAGCAGCGTTGGACAGGGAAAGTGGACTGAAGCTTTCTTT.

This clonotype was picked up many times. The chain is built from TRBV4-3 and TRBJ2-7; no clear D. V lost 0 bases and J 12 bases, leaving 15 bases between the germline ends. CDR1 is LGHNA, CDR2 YSLEER, per germline. This CDR3 has 13 amino acids. CDR3 residues: CASSQDQWALLYF. The CDR3 region has the DNA TGCGCCAGCAGCCAAGATCAGTGGGCGCTGCTGTACTTC.

This clonotype appeared a few times. The chain couples TRBV6-6 to TRBJ1-4, with D hard to call. Germline values: CDR1 MNHNY, CDR2 SVGAGI (reference sequence). V was cut by 6 bases and J by 8 bases, with 13 bases left in between. CDR3 length: 13 residues. CDR3 sequence: CASRAGPEEKLFF. CDR3 nucleotide sequence: TGTGCCAGCAGGGCGGGCCCCGAAGAAAAACTGTTTTTT.

There are a few counts of this clonotype. V and J are TRBV27 and TRBJ2-1; the D is unclear. From germline, CDR1 is MNHEY and CDR2 SMNVEV (reference sequence). V dropped 0 bases and J dropped 2 bases, with 8 bases sitting between them. This CDR3 spans 15 amino acids. The DNA of the CDR3 is TGTGCCAGCAGTTTATCTCTGGCTACCTACAATGAGCAGTTCTTC. Protein: CASSLSLATYNEQFF.

V is TRBV6-5 and J is TRBJ1-1; D may be TRBD1 (6 bases). Trimming took 6 bases from V and 3 from J, leaving 14 bases between them. This CDR3 contains 14 residues. CDR1 MNHEY and CDR2 SVGAGI come from the germline V gene. CDR3 region: CASRYGGGHTEAFF. CDR3 coding DNA: TGTGCCAGCAGATACGGCGGGGGGCACACTGAAGCTTTCTTT.